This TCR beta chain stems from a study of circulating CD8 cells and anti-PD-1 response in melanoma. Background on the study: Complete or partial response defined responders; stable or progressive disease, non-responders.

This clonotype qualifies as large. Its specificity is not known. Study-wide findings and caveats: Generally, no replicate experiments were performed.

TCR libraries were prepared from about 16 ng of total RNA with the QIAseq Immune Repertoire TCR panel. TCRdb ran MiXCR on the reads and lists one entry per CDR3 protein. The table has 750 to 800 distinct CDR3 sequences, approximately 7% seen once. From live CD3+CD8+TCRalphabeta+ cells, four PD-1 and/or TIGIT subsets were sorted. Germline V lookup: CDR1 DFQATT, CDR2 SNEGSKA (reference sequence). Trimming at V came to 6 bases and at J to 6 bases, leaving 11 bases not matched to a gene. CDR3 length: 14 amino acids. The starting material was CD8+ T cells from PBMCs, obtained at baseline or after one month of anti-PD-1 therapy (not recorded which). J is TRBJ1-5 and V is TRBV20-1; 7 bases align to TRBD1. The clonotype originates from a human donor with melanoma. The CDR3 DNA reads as TGCAGTGCCACCTCGATGACAGGGCTTCAGCCCCAGCATTTT. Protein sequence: CSATSMTGLQPQHF.